This T cell receptor (beta chain) was found in a study of blood T cell repertoires in COVID-19. Per the germline V gene, CDR1 is SGHAT and CDR2 is FQNNGV. The CDR3 extends over 11 amino acids. V was shortened by 5 bases and J by 8 bases, with 8 bases between the two germline ends. This clone was detected only once. Using immunoSEQ multiplex PCR, the repertoire was profiled, and TCRdb retains in-frame clones only, with some absent. The sample comprises some 230,000 clones, about four fifths of which are singletons, and 3% rests with the top ten. The chain carries TRBV11-2 and TRBJ2-3; unclear D gene. The sequenced sample was peripheral blood. The clonotype was recovered from a woman younger than 45 who had recovered from COVID-19. In DNA form, the CDR3 reads TGTGCCAGCAGCCCAAGAGGTACGCAGTATTTT. Amino acid sequence: CASSPRGTQYF.